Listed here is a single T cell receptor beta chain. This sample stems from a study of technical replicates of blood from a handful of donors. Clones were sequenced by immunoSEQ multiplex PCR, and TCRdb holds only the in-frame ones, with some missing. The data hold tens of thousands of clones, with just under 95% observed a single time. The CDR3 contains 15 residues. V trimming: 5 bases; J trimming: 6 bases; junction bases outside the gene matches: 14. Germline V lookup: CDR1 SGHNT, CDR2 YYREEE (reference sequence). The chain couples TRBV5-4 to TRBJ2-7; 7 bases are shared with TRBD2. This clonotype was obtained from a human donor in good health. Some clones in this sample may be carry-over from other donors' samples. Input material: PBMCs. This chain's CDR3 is CASSHGTKGGFEQYF. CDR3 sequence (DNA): TGTGCCAGCAGTCATGGGACTAAGGGAGGCTTCGAGCAGTACTTC.